This T cell receptor beta chain was identified in a study of blood T cell repertoires in COVID-19. Study information: The United States, Italy and Spain supplied acute and convalescent COVID-19 samples. T cells, B-cell-depleted T cells, or PBMCs provided the cDNA or gDNA that served as material.

Authors' processing steps: Estimates of nucleated cell counts were drawn from the amplification of reference gene primers. The repertoire was sequenced with immunoSEQ multiplex PCR; TCRdb's copy has only in-frame clones and lacks some. The DNA was the basis for D and trimming; V, J and clone size are from that table. The sample has approximately 400,000 clones; 81% are singletons. Germline V gives CDR1 LGHNA, CDR2 YNFKEQ. The trim removed 5 bases at V and 8 bases at J, leaving 5 bases unmatched. The CDR3 extends over 12 amino acids. The sequenced sample consisted of peripheral blood. This chain uses TRBV4-2 with TRBJ1-2; TRBD1 aligns across 7 bases. This TCR came from a human donor with acute or convalescent COVID-19. The donor label of this sample is uncertain. This CDR3 is CASSERQGGYTF. As DNA, the CDR3 is TGTGCCAGCAGCGAAAGACAGGGAGGCTACACCTTC.